This TCR beta chain was sequenced in a study of molecular identifiers for immune sequencing clone quantification. Across the whole study: Naive CD8 cell RNA, from roughly 20,000 or 100,000 cells, was split five ways in replicates, with four sequenced. Findings and caveats of the study: Clones of above 20 RNA copies carried over 99% of effector molecules; in naive cells they carried under 1%. Barcodes shared by identical TCR molecules could lead to underestimated sizes of highly expanded clones.

MiXCR was run by TCRdb on the PCR reads, yielding one entry per CDR3 protein. Among around 40,000 distinct CDR3 sequences listed, 15% to 20% were seen once. This clonotype was counted at least ten times. The antigen is undetermined. Trimming left V 4 bases short and J 5 bases short, with 8 bases between. The CDR3 sequence is 13 residues long. The specimen sequenced was naive CD8+ T cells from blood, with Jurkat cell RNA spiked in. The subset denotes: FACS-sorted CD8+CD4-CCR7+CD45RA+ naive T cells. This TCR derives from a human donor in good health. Some libraries in this study had Jurkat cell RNA spiked in. The chain carries TRBV12-3 or TRBV12-4 and TRBJ2-2, with D possibly TRBD1 on 6 matching bases. CDR3 in amino acids: CASSWTETGELFF. The CDR3, as DNA: TGTGCCAGCAGTTGGACAGAGACCGGGGAGCTGTTTTTT.